The T cell receptor beta chain described here comes from a study of T cell changes during pregnancy in multiple sclerosis. The CDR3 has 15 residues. The V gene lost 3 bases and the J gene lost 7 bases, with 18 bases spanning the gap. In germline, CDR1 is SGHRS, CDR2 YFSETQ. Assay: immunoSEQ multiplex PCR; the TCRdb copy retains only in-frame clones and omits some. The sample lists fewer than 150,000 clones, about 96% seen once, with over 0.35% in the top ten. The input for sequencing was peripheral blood, taken after pregnancy. The rearrangement joins TRBV5-1 to TRBJ2-3; a possible D gene is TRBD2 (5 bases). This TCR was sampled from a female donor with multiple sclerosis, enrolled in a pregnancy study. As DNA, the CDR3 is TGCGCCAGCAGCTCTGGACTGGAATCCACGAATACGCAGTATTTT. It codes for CASSSGLESTNTQYF. The full variable domain, its missing parts supplied by reference TRBV5-1 and TRBJ2-3, is KAGVTQTPRYLIKTRGQQVTLSCSPISGHRSVSWYQQTPGQGLQFLFEYFSETQRNKGNFPGRFSGRQFSNSRSEMNVSTLELGDSALYLCASSSGLESTNTQYFGPGTRLTVL.